This entry is about one T cell receptor (beta chain). The antigen remains undetermined. The donors belonged to the approximately 120-subject validation cohort, separate from the approximately 700-subject first cohort. Assay used: immunoSEQ multiplex PCR; TCRdb lists only in-frame clones, some missing. The sample lists over 100,000 clones, roughly 90% seen once, with about 6% in the top ten. This specimen belongs to a study of cytomegalovirus exposure and HLA in healthy donors. Study-level information: A later analysis reported the same platform for the 95 to 150 validation repertoires and the approximately 640 first-cohort repertoires. Overall study results and limits: Researchers catalogued under 200 TCR beta chains as cytomegalovirus-associated.

The CDR3 covers 12 residues. Trimming removed 0 bases from V and 7 bases from J, with 6 bases in between. CDR1 and CDR2 (germline): MGHRA, YSYEKL. The V and J genes are TRBV4-1 and TRBJ1-2; D gene unclear. This TCR was sampled from a woman under 30 in good health and CMV-seropositive. The sequencing input was PBMCs. The CDR3 DNA follows: TGCGCCAGCAGCCAAGATCGGGGTGGCTACACCTTC. Its translation is CASSQDRGGYTF.